This T cell receptor beta chain was sequenced for a study of control samples from healthy donors and cancer patients. Assay used: immunoSEQ multiplex PCR; TCRdb lists only in-frame clones, some missing. The data hold about 140,000 clones, with roughly 94% observed a single time. What was sequenced was blood. This receptor was identified in a man in his forties in good health.

Here the CDR3 DNA reads TGCGCCAGCAGCGGAGATCTGCTAGCGGGAGGCTACAATGAGCAGTTCTTC. Translation: CASSGDLLAGGYNEQFF. The gene calls are TRBV5-1 and TRBJ2-1; 11 bases are shared with TRBD2. In germline, CDR1 is SGHRS, CDR2 YFSETQ. V shed 4 bases, J shed 3 bases, and the junction held 9 bases outside the gene matches. The CDR3 has 17 amino acids.